The 4 T cell receptor beta chains in this list originate from one sample, sequenced in a study of T cells in Graves' hyperthyroidism and ophthalmopathy. Template material for amplifying TCR beta CDR3 regions consisted of RNA transcripts. TCR CDR3 underwent first-round RT-PCR with the HTBI primer set. One entry per CDR3 protein results from TCRdb running MiXCR on the multiplex PCR reads. The table has some 800,000 distinct CDR3 sequences, roughly 40% seen once; the top ten hold more than 7%. What was sequenced was blood. The receptors shown here come from a man between 18 and 35 years old with Graves' hyperthyroidism.

This clonotype was seen only a few times. The V and J genes are TRBV7-9 and TRBJ1-5; D is unclear. Trimming stripped 4 bases from V and 1 base from J, with 11 bases between. CDR3 size: 15 residues. Germline CDR1 reads SEHNR; CDR2 reads FQNEAQ (reference sequence). CDR3 sequence reads: CASSSLEGSNQPQHF. The DNA of the CDR3 is TGTGCCAGCAGCTCACTGGAAGGGAGCAATCAGCCCCAGCATTTT.

This clonotype was observed many times. The chain recombines TRBV2 with TRBJ1-6; a weak D match, TRBD1 (5 bases). Trimming cost V 4 bases and J 14 bases, with 18 bases left between them. Germline CDR1 reads SNHLY; CDR2 reads FYNNEI. The CDR3 contains 14 residues. The CDR3 DNA is TGTGCCAGCAGTGTGGACACCGGGAGGTTGGCCCTCCACTTT. This translates into CASSVDTGRLALHF.

The chain couples TRBV10-3 to TRBJ1-1; 8 nucleotides match TRBD1. Unmatched junction bases numbered 12, after V lost 10 bases and J lost 5 bases. Germline CDR1 ENHRY, CDR2 SYGVKD. CDR3 length equals 14 residues. The CDR3 loop reads CASNKDRVGTEAFF. Written as DNA, the CDR3 is TGTGCCAGCAACAAGGACAGGGTCGGGACTGAAGCTTTCTTT.

This clonotype was counted only a few times. This chain joins TRBV7-9 and TRBJ2-7; the match to TRBD2 covers 12 bases. The CDR3 sequence is 15 residues long. J gave up 5 bases and V 3 bases, and 5 bases lay outside the gene matches. Germline assignment: CDR1 SEHNR and CDR2 FQNEAQ (reference sequence). The DNA of the CDR3 is TGTGCCAGCAGCTTCCGGACTAGCGGGATGGACGAGCAGTACTTC. Its translation: CASSFRTSGMDEQYF. The full variable domain, with the rest looked up from reference TRBV7-9 and TRBJ2-7, is DTGVSQNPRHKITKRGQNVTFRCDPISEHNRLYWYRQTLGQGPEFLTYFQNEAQLEKSRLLSDRFSAERPKGSFSTLEIQRTEQGDSAMYLCASSFRTSGMDEQYFGPGTRLTVT.